The entry below gives a single TCR beta chain sequence along with its context. Clones were sequenced by immunoSEQ multiplex PCR, and TCRdb holds only the in-frame ones, with some missing. Of approximately 67,000 clones detected, 83% appear once; the ten largest clones hold around 3.2%. This entry comes from a study of neoadjuvant anti-PD-1 for oral cavity cancer. In germline, CDR1 is WNHNN, CDR2 SYGVQD (reference sequence). The V and J ends lost 3 bases and 5 bases respectively, with 11 bases between them. This CDR3 contains 13 residues. The receptor was isolated from a person between 40 and 85 years old with oral cavity squamous cell carcinoma. The sequencing used PBMCs, collected before nivolumab (anti-PD-1) treatment. The V call is TRBV10-1, the J call TRBJ2-7; D gene uncertain. CDR3 amino acids: CASSDHPVNEQYF. The CDR3 DNA follows: TGCGCCAGCAGTGATCACCCAGTCAACGAGCAGTACTTC.